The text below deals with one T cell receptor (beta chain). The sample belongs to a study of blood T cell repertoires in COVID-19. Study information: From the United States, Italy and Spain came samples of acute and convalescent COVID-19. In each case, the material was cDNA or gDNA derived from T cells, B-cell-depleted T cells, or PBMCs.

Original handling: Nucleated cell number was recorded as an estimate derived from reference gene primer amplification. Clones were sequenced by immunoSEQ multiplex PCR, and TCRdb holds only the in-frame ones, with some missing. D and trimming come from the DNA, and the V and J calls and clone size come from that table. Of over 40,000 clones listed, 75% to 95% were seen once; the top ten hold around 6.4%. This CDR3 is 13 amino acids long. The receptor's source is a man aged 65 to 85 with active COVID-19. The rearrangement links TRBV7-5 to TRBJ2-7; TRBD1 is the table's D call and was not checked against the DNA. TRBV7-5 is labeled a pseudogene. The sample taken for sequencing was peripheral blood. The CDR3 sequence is CARSGPTTYEQYF. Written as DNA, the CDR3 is TGTGCCAGAAGCGGGCCTACCACCTACGAGCAGTACTTC.